Given below is one TCR beta chain in context. The sample is drawn from a study of PD-L1 blockade in urothelial cancer. The wider study: The analyses of blood took place 3 weeks (second dose) and 6 weeks after treatment start.

The germline gives CDR1 SNHLY, CDR2 FYNNEI. This CDR3 is built from 16 residues. V was pared by 1 base and J by 0 bases, with 5 bases of the junction left unmatched. Using immunoSEQ multiplex PCR, the repertoire was profiled, and TCRdb retains in-frame clones only, with some absent. The sample lists about 52,000 clones; about 87% were seen once. The chain is built from TRBV2 and TRBJ1-2; 7 nucleotides match TRBD1. Sequenced here: PBMCs, sampled around atezolizumab (anti-PD-L1) treatment. The sequence was obtained from a man between 35 and 55 years old with urothelial cancer. The CDR3 region is CASSEETGPANYGYTF. CDR3 sequence (DNA): TGTGCCAGCAGTGAAGAGACAGGGCCCGCTAACTATGGCTACACCTTC.